Reported below is one T cell receptor beta chain. Antigen: not known. After isolation, RNA underwent reverse transcription to generate cDNA as the sequencing template. TCRdb's copy holds only in-frame clones and misses some; the assay was immunoSEQ multiplex PCR. The sample has under 65,000 clones, roughly 46% seen once. The data stem from a study of CD8+ T cells in alopecia areata. Study-wide findings and caveats: Clonality in lesional scalp, especially alopecia totalis/universalis, exceeded that of normal scalp.

The study team obtained lesional scalp punch biopsies and peripheral blood from alopecia areata patients. T lymphocytes (CD4+ and CD8+) were sorted from PBMCs. The V and J ends lost 4 bases and 6 bases, in that order; junction bases with no gene match: 4. The CDR3 runs 14 residues. CDR1 SGHVS and CDR2 FQNEAQ come from the germline V gene. The receptor was isolated from a human donor with alopecia areata. Sequencing used NKG2D-low CD8+ T cells sorted from blood. The chain employs TRBV7-8 and TRBJ2-1; 9 bases match TRBD1. The CDR3, as DNA: TGTGCCAGCAGCTGGACAGGGGTGGGCAATGAGCAGTTCTTC. This codes for CASSWTGVGNEQFF.